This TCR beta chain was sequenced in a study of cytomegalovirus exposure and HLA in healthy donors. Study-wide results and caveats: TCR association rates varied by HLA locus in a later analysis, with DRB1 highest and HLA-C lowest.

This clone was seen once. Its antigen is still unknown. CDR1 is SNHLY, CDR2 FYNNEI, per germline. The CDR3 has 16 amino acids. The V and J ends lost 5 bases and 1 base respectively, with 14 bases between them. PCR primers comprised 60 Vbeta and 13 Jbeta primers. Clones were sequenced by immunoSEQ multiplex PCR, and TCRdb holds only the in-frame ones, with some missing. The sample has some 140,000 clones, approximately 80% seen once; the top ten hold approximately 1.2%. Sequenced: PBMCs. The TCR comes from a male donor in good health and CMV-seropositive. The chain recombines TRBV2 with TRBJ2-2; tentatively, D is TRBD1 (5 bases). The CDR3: CASSLRLGRNTGELFF. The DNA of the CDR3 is TGTGCCAGCAGTCTGCGCTTGGGGCGGAACACCGGGGAGCTGTTTTTT.